Each of the 22 T cell receptor beta chains below was sequenced from the same sample in a study of blood T cell repertoires in COVID-19. Using immunoSEQ multiplex PCR, the repertoire was profiled, and TCRdb retains in-frame clones only, with some absent. The table records under 300,000 clones, 80% to 85% of them present only once. The sample taken for sequencing was peripheral blood. The receptors come from a woman aged 55-69 years with active or convalescent COVID-19.

The chain couples TRBV7-6 to TRBJ2-5; D gene uncertain. Between the trimmed V and J ends, which lost 5 bases and 7 bases, there was a span of 14 bases. Germline-derived CDR1 and CDR2 are SGHVS and FNYEAQ. This CDR3 spans 13 amino acids. This CDR3 is CASSVGPLGTQYF. The DNA for the CDR3 is TGTGCCAGCAGCGTAGGCCCCCTCGGGACCCAGTACTTC. Drawing the rest from reference TRBV7-6 and TRBJ2-5, the complete variable domain is GAGVSQSPRYKVTKRGQDVALRCDPISGHVSLYWYRQALGQGPEFLTYFNYEAQQDKSGLPNDRFSAERPEGSISTLTIQRTEQRDSAMYRCASSVGPLGTQYFGPGTRLLVL.

The chain recombines TRBV19 with TRBJ1-5, with a weak D call TRBD1 (6 bases). This CDR3 region has 15 residues. Germline V gene lookup returns CDR1 LNHDA and CDR2 SQIVND (reference sequence). Trimming pared 6 bases from V and 5 bases from J, leaving 17 bases between. CDR3 residues: CASRYGGASDQPQHF. The CDR3 DNA follows: TGTGCCAGTAGGTACGGGGGGGCGTCCGATCAGCCCCAGCATTTT.

This clone showed up just a few times. The chain joins TRBV7-2 to TRBJ2-7; 10 nucleotides line up with TRBD1. V shed 5 bases and J 3 bases; nucleotides not matched to a gene: 4. The CDR3 has 14 residues. The germline V gene has CDR1 SGHTA and CDR2 FQGNSA. CDR3 in amino acids: CASSPGQGVYEQYF. CDR3 nucleotide sequence: TGTGCCAGCAGCCCCGGACAGGGGGTCTACGAGCAGTACTTC.

The chain joins TRBV18 to TRBJ1-2, with a possible D match to TRBD1 (5 bases). Germline V gene data show CDR1 as KGHSH and CDR2 as LQKENI. There are 14 residues in the CDR3. Deletions cut 1 base from V and 7 bases from J, with 13 bases between. The chain's CDR3 is CASSPQGEGRGYTF. In nucleotides, the CDR3 is TGTGCCAGCTCACCACAAGGGGAGGGCCGTGGCTACACCTTC.

The V and J genes are TRBV2 and TRBJ2-4, with D perhaps matching TRBD1 (6 bases). This CDR3 is 16 amino acids long. In germline, CDR1 is SNHLY, CDR2 FYNNEI. The V end was cut by 3 bases, the J end by 7 bases, with 19 bases between. The CDR3, as DNA: TGTGCCAGCAGTGAGGCAGGGGCGAACCTTTACAACATTCAGTACTTC. It is translated as CASSEAGANLYNIQYF.

This clone was seen a few times. The J gene is TRBJ2-5, the V gene TRBV18, with 10 positions matching TRBD1. The CDR3 runs 18 residues. Germline V lookup: CDR1 KGHSH, CDR2 LQKENI. V dropped 0 bases and J dropped 2; count of bases not matched to a gene: 9. The CDR3 region is CASSPPRDRGWKQETQYF. The CDR3 DNA follows: TGTGCCAGCTCACCACCGAGGGACAGGGGATGGAAACAAGAGACCCAGTACTTC.

The chain uses TRBV6-1 and TRBJ1-1, with D unresolved. V lost 1 base, J lost 4 bases, and 13 bases lay in between. From germline, CDR1 is MNHNS and CDR2 SASEGT. The CDR3 has 15 amino acids. In DNA form, the CDR3 reads TGTGCCAGCAGTGAAGGTTTGGAGGTTGGCACTGAAGCTTTCTTT. This translates into CASSEGLEVGTEAFF.

J is TRBJ2-1 and V is TRBV29-1; 8 bases match TRBD1. Trimming took 4 bases from V and 2 from J; bases not matched to a gene: 4. The CDR3 contains 14 residues. Germline-derived CDR1 and CDR2 are SQVTM and ANQGSEA. As DNA, the CDR3 is TGCAGCGTTGTGGGACAGGTGACCTACAATGAGCAGTTCTTC. Protein product: CSVVGQVTYNEQFF.

This rearrangement joins TRBV18 to TRBJ1-2, with D perhaps TRBD1 (6 bases). V lost 0 bases and J lost 4, with 9 bases in between. The CDR3 is 14 amino acids. Looked up from germline, CDR1 is KGHSH and CDR2 is LQKENI. CDR3 sequence reads: CASSPPGAFYGYTF. The CDR3 coding sequence is TGTGCCAGCTCACCACCGGGGGCTTTCTATGGCTACACCTTC.

This rearrangement joins TRBV18 to TRBJ2-5, with 8 bases matching TRBD2. The CDR3 contains 16 residues. With V trimmed by 3 bases and J by 0 bases, 6 bases remained unmatched. Per germline, CDR1 KGHSH and CDR2 LQKENI. CDR3 in amino acids: CASSPFSGANQETQYF. CDR3 in DNA: TGTGCCAGCTCACCCTTTAGCGGGGCCAACCAAGAGACCCAGTACTTC.

The rearrangement links TRBV6-6 to TRBJ2-5, with a possible D match to TRBD2 (5 bases). V was shortened by 4 bases and J by 5 bases, with 11 bases between the two germline ends. CDR1 and CDR2 (germline): MNHNY, SVGAGI (reference sequence). The CDR3 runs to 13 residues. The chain's CDR3 is CASSWRTGETQYF. In nucleotides, the CDR3 is TGTGCCAGCAGTTGGAGGACTGGCGAGACCCAGTACTTC.

A few counts support this clone. The chain has TRBV6-5 and TRBJ1-2; D is perhaps TRBD1 (6 bases). This CDR3 comprises 15 residues. With 0 bases removed from V and 7 bases from J, the gap between germline ends came to 15 bases. Germline V lookup: CDR1 MNHEY, CDR2 SVGAGI. The CDR3 sequence: CASSYSYRASGGYTF. In DNA form, the CDR3 reads TGTGCCAGCAGTTACTCGTACAGGGCGAGTGGTGGCTACACCTTC.

The chain joins TRBV30 to TRBJ1-2, with 8 bases aligning to TRBD1. The V and J ends lost 0 bases and 0 bases, in that order; junction bases with no gene match: 9. Germline lookup yields CDR1 GTSNPN and CDR2 SVGIG (reference sequence). The CDR3 consists of 17 residues. This chain's CDR3 is CAWSVGFRDRTNYGYTF. The CDR3 nucleotides are TGTGCCTGGAGTGTAGGGTTTCGGGACAGGACTAACTATGGCTACACCTTC.

This clone was seen a few times. The chain combines TRBV27 with TRBJ1-1; a possible D gene is TRBD1 (6 bases). The CDR3 totals 14 residues. Trimming stripped 8 bases from V and 6 bases from J, with 19 bases between. CDR1 and CDR2 (germline): MNHEY, SMNVEV (reference sequence). CDR3 sequence reads: CASFFYGGHSEAFF. CDR3 coding DNA: TGTGCCAGCTTTTTTTACGGGGGGCACTCTGAAGCTTTCTTT.

The chain is built from TRBV2 and TRBJ1-2; the match to TRBD1 covers 7 bases. The V segment lost 6 bases and the J segment 4 bases; nucleotides outside the gene matches: 2. This CDR3 is built from 12 residues. Germline CDR1 SNHLY, CDR2 FYNNEI. This CDR3 is CASSNRGYGYTF. In DNA form, the CDR3 reads TGTGCCAGCAGCAACAGGGGCTATGGCTACACCTTC.

The V gene is TRBV2, the J gene TRBJ1-6; D is possibly TRBD1 (6 bases). With 6 bases removed from V and 2 bases from J, the gap between germline ends came to 11 bases. The CDR3 covers 15 residues. The germline V gene encodes CDR1 SNHLY and CDR2 FYNNEI. The CDR3 sequence: CASRVWTAYNSPLHF. The CDR3 bases are TGTGCCAGCAGGGTATGGACAGCCTATAATTCACCCCTCCACTTT.

The V and J genes are TRBV9 and TRBJ1-5; D is ambiguous. The CDR3 length is 13 residues. Trimming cost V 0 bases and J 8 bases, with 9 bases left between them. From germline, CDR1 is SGDLS and CDR2 YYNGEE. CDR3 in amino acids: CASSVDPSEPQHF. The CDR3 DNA reads as TGTGCCAGCAGCGTAGACCCCTCGGAGCCCCAGCATTTT.

Here the CDR3 reads CASSLADRGSTEAFF. For the CDR3, the DNA is TGTGCCAGCAGCTTAGCGGACAGGGGGAGCACTGAAGCTTTCTTT. V usage is TRBV7-8 and J usage is TRBJ1-1, with 10 positions matching TRBD1. There are 15 residues in the CDR3. The germline V gene has CDR1 SGHVS and CDR2 FQNEAQ. J lost 4 bases, V lost 0 bases, and 2 bases had no gene match.

This chain connects TRBV6-1 to TRBJ1-5; 9 bases are a match to TRBD1. The trim removed 4 bases at V and 5 bases at J, leaving 9 bases unmatched. The CDR3 consists of 16 residues. CDR1 and CDR2 (germline): MNHNS, SASEGT. The CDR3 DNA is TGTGCCAGCAGTGGGAATGGACAGGGGTACGATCAGCCCCAGCATTTT. This translates into CASSGNGQGYDQPQHF.

The genes are TRBV11-3 and TRBJ2-1, with 9 bases fitting TRBD2. This CDR3 spans 15 amino acids. V lost 5 bases to trimming and J lost 6 bases; unmatched junction nucleotides: 8. Germline loops: CDR1 SGHNT, CDR2 YENEEA. CDR3 in DNA: TGTGCCAGCAGCCCCCGTAGCGGGGGTATCAATGAGCAGTTCTTC. This sequence encodes CASSPRSGGINEQFF.

The chain carries TRBV5-1 and TRBJ1-1; D perhaps matches TRBD1 (6 bases). Trimming left V 2 bases short and J 0 bases short, with 14 bases between. Germline V gene sequence: CDR1 SGHRS, CDR2 YFSETQ. The CDR3 runs to 16 residues. DNA for the CDR3: TGCGCCAGCAGCTTTCAGGGGCATGGTGTGAACACTGAAGCTTTCTTT. It codes for CASSFQGHGVNTEAFF.

V is TRBV11-2 and J is TRBJ2-5; 12 bases are a match to TRBD2. V was clipped by 5 bases and J by 4 bases; unmatched bases: 2. The CDR3 sequence is 14 residues long. Germline-derived CDR1 and CDR2 are SGHAT and FQNNGV. CDR3 in amino acids: CASSALAGGETQYF. The CDR3 DNA sequence: TGTGCCAGCAGCGCACTAGCGGGGGGAGAGACCCAGTACTTC.